What follows is one TCR beta chain and its context. Its antigen is not yet known. Qualities for individual bases were not recorded, and no much larger clone is one base off. This specimen belongs to a study of OX40 agonist ivuxolimab in advanced cancers. General notes on the study: Ivuxolimab was an agonistic, fully human IgG2 monoclonal antibody directed against OX40 (CD134), a costimulatory receptor. A male proportion of around 81% and a mean age of around 60 years, ranging from about 23 to 90, were recorded for the dose-escalation cohort. Partial responses occurred in three dose-escalation patients, of whom one had hepatocellular carcinoma and two had cutaneous melanoma. Patients were allowed to have had prior anti-PD-1, anti-PD-L1 or anti-CTLA-4 therapy, and about 40% of the dose-escalation patients had been treated with checkpoint inhibitors. Peripheral TCRbeta sequencing was intended to test whether TCR sequence diversity was altered and clonal T-cell expansion was caused by ivuxolimab. The paper covers the monotherapy dose-escalation part of the phase I ivuxolimab trial, which included N of about 56 patients. Among the 50 to 55 dose-escalation patients, about 20 had hepatocellular carcinoma, about 15 melanoma, 9 renal cell carcinoma and 9 head and neck cancer. Intravenous ivuxolimab was administered to patients every 2 weeks at six dose levels: 0.01, 0.1, 0.3, 1.5, 3 and 10 mg/kg.

Study-wide conclusions, independent of this receptor: In the 0.1-3.0 mg/kg groups, partial responders were among the patients with the lowest normalized peripheral clonal expansion, particularly in CD8+ T cells. After ivuxolimab, expanded clones were on average more numerous among CD8+ T cells than among CD4+ T cells. Low levels of normalized T-cell clonal expansion were also seen in some patients who did not respond. At doses of 0.1 to 3.0 mg/kg, clonal expansion of both CD4+ and CD8+ T cells in blood was seen between baseline and week 6. Which antigens the clonally expanded peripheral T cells were specific for was not determined.

CDR1 and CDR2, per the germline V gene (reference sequence), are GTSNPN and SVGIG. Cut back by 0 bases and 7 bases, the V and J ends lie 16 bases apart. The CDR3 numbers 15 residues from cysteine through phenylalanine. Only the CDR3 region is kept as DNA, spanning 45 bases read in frame from base 1. Genomic DNA was extracted from sorted cells for sequencing of the TCRbeta CDR3 region. TCRbeta CDR3 regions were sequenced using the immunoSEQ Assay. TCRdb limited this immuneACCESS table to in-frame rearrangements with V and J called. A share of clones is missing; checked studies link under half to unresolved V genes, and the rest is unexplained. Within this sample are tens of thousands of clones, with around 87% of them counted one time only. The top ten constitute roughly 27% of the sample. The trial excluded patients who had a history of autoimmune disease or were on systemic immunosuppression. Peripheral blood for TCR sequencing was collected from all dose cohorts at baseline, on cycle 4 day 1, and on cycle 7 day 1. Samples were obtained from an open-label, multicenter, first-in-human phase I dose-escalation trial of ivuxolimab. Adults with locally advanced or metastatic melanoma, renal cell carcinoma, hepatocellular carcinoma or head and neck squamous cell carcinoma were enrolled in the trial. Before TCR sequencing, CD4+ T cells and CD8+ T cells from peripheral blood were sorted into separate populations.

The sample was CD4+ or CD8+ T cells sorted from blood, taken in a trial of the OX40 agonist ivuxolimab. This TCR came from an adult with an advanced solid tumor such as melanoma, head and neck, liver or kidney cancer. The receptor chain draws on TRBV30 and TRBJ1-5, and the D gene may be TRBD1, 5 bases matching. The CDR3 is CAWSVRGGYGQPQHF. The nucleotide sequence reads TGTGCCTGGAGTGTACGCGGGGGATACGGACAGCCCCAGCATTTT.